One sample yielded the 20 T cell receptor beta chains listed below, sequenced in a study of blood T cell repertoires in COVID-19. The protocol was immunoSEQ multiplex PCR, while the TCRdb copy is restricted to in-frame clones and leaves out a portion. This sample has fewer than 300,000 clones, with 65% to 85% found just once. Source material: peripheral blood. All receptors come from a person aged 65-85 years with COVID-19, enrolled during active disease.

The count of this clone is one. V usage is TRBV5-4 and J usage is TRBJ1-2; D not certain. This CDR3 is built from 13 residues. Trimming shortened V by 0 bases and J by 8 bases, and 11 bases separated the two germline ends. Per the germline V gene, CDR1 is SGHNT and CDR2 is YYREEE (reference sequence). DNA for the CDR3: TGTGCCAGCAGCTTGGGATACTCTGAAGGCTACACCTTC. Translation: CASSLGYSEGYTF.

CDR3 in amino acids: CASRSQGPGNTIYF. In DNA, the CDR3 is TGCGCCAGCAGGAGCCAGGGCCCTGGAAACACCATATATTTT. The V call is TRBV5-1, the J call TRBJ1-3; D is possibly TRBD1 (5 bases). The CDR3 is 14 residues long. Trimming cost V 5 bases and J 2 bases, with 11 bases left between them. CDR1 is SGHRS and CDR2 is YFSETQ in the germline V gene.

In this sample, this clone turned up a few times. The rearrangement uses TRBV7-2 and TRBJ1-6, with D unresolved. Per the germline V gene, CDR1 is SGHTA and CDR2 is FQGNSA. CDR3 size: 14 residues. Trimming left V 1 base short and J 8 bases short, with 9 bases between. CDR3 sequence: CASSLGFEDSPLHF. CDR3 nucleotide sequence: TGTGCCAGCAGCTTAGGATTTGAGGATTCACCCCTCCACTTT.

The chain links TRBV28 to TRBJ1-6; D unclear. Germline CDR1 MDHEN, CDR2 SYDVKM. The ends were cut back, 3 bases at V and 5 bases at J, with 11 bases in the middle. The length of the CDR3 is 15 residues. CDR3 protein: CASSFSVRDNSPLHF. The CDR3 bases are TGTGCCAGCAGTTTTTCGGTCCGGGATAATTCACCCCTCCACTTT.

The chain employs TRBV5-6 and TRBJ1-2; the D gene is possibly TRBD1 (6 bases). Germline loops: CDR1 SGHDT, CDR2 YYEEEE. V lost 0 bases to trimming and J lost 4 bases, with 10 bases between them. The CDR3 length is 14 residues. CDR3: CASSLVQGSYGYTF. The CDR3 nucleotides read TGTGCCAGCAGCTTGGTACAGGGTAGCTATGGCTACACCTTC. The variable domain in full, completed from reference TRBV5-6 and TRBJ1-2, reads DAGVTQSPTHLIKTRGQQVTLRCSPKSGHDTVSWYQQALGQGPQFIFQYYEEEERQRGNFPDRFSGHQFPNYSSELNVNALLLGDSALYLCASSLVQGSYGYTFGSGTRLTVV.

This clone was seen only once. The V and J genes are TRBV19 and TRBJ2-5; D is possibly TRBD1 (5 bases). Germline V gives CDR1 LNHDA, CDR2 SQIVND (reference sequence). CDR3 length: 14 amino acids. V shed 3 bases and J shed 1 base, with 9 bases lying between them. CDR3 DNA sequence: TGTGCCAGTAGTATCGGCAGGGTCCAAGAGACCCAGTACTTC. Its translation is CASSIGRVQETQYF.

The chain combines TRBV7-3 with TRBJ2-3; TRBD1 agrees at 7 bases. This CDR3 is built from 16 residues. The trim removed 4 bases at V and 7 bases at J, leaving 14 bases unmatched. The V gene's germline CDR1 is SGHTA and CDR2 FQGTGA. The CDR3 nucleotides are TGTGCCAGCAGCTCTATACCACAGGGGAGTAATCATACGCAGTATTTT. Its protein product is CASSSIPQGSNHTQYF.

J is TRBJ2-7 and V is TRBV6-2 or TRBV6-3; TRBD1 matches 8 bases. Germline lookup yields CDR1 MNHEY and CDR2 SVGEGT. The junction had 9 bases not matched to a gene; V was cut back by 2 bases and J by 3 bases. This CDR3 contains 16 residues. The CDR3 DNA sequence: TGTGCCAGCAGTTACCCGATCTTCAGGGGGCACTACGAGCAGTACTTC. Protein: CASSYPIFRGHYEQYF.

The chain carries TRBV6-2 or TRBV6-3 and TRBJ2-1; 7 positions agree with TRBD1. CDR3 length equals 14 residues. Germline CDR1 is MNHEY and CDR2 is SVGEGT. With 4 bases clipped from V and 7 bases from J, the junction kept 7 bases outside the gene matches. The CDR3, as DNA: TGTGCCAGCAGTTCCCCAGGGGGAGCGAATGAGCAGTTCTTC. It translates to CASSSPGGANEQFF.

The J gene is TRBJ2-7, the V gene TRBV7-9; weak D call: TRBD2 (7 bases). The CDR3 consists of 16 residues. V lost 2 bases and J 6 bases, leaving 20 bases between the germline ends. The V gene's germline CDR1 is SEHNR and CDR2 FQNEAQ (reference sequence). CDR3 in DNA: TGTGCCAGCAGCTTACGGCGCGGGGGCCTCTTAGGCGAGCAGTACTTC. This sequence encodes CASSLRRGGLLGEQYF.

V and J are TRBV7-2 and TRBJ1-5; possible D gene TRBD1, 5 bases. Per germline, CDR1 SGHTA and CDR2 FQGNSA. Trimming left V 5 bases short and J 4 bases short, with 18 bases between. The CDR3 sequence is 16 residues long. CDR3: CASSNRGGFDNQPQHF. Here the CDR3 DNA reads TGTGCCAGCAGCAATCGGGGGGGGTTCGATAATCAGCCCCAGCATTTT.

The DNA for the CDR3 is TGCAGTTCCTATGACAGTTATGGCTACACCTTC. Translated, it gives CSSYDSYGYTF. The chain combines TRBV20-1 with TRBJ1-2, with TRBD1 as a possible D gene (5 bases). Germline-derived CDR1 and CDR2 are DFQATT and SNEGSKA (reference sequence). V lost 8 bases and J lost 5, with 12 bases in between. The CDR3 length is 11 residues.

The chain carries TRBV5-1 and TRBJ2-7, with 9 bases aligning to TRBD1. V trimming: 4 bases; J trimming: 5 bases; junction bases outside the gene matches: 16. The CDR3 is 17 amino acids. Per the germline V gene, CDR1 is SGHRS and CDR2 is YFSETQ. CDR3 residues: CASSPGTGSFYWDEQYF. CDR3 nucleotide sequence: TGCGCCAGCAGCCCCGGGACAGGGTCTTTTTATTGGGACGAGCAGTACTTC.

This chain uses TRBV4-3 with TRBJ1-5; no clear D. Germline V CDR1 and CDR2: LGHNA, YSLEER. The CDR3 totals 13 residues. V lost 0 bases and J lost 5, with 5 bases in between. This CDR3 is CASSQDVHQPQHF. Written as DNA, the CDR3 is TGCGCCAGCAGCCAAGACGTTCATCAGCCCCAGCATTTT.

The chain uses TRBV30 and TRBJ1-5; D remains unclear. CDR3 size: 13 residues. CDR1 is GTSNPN and CDR2 is SVGIG in the germline V gene (reference sequence). The germline V and J ends were trimmed by 1 base and 5 bases, with 9 bases remaining between them. This CDR3 reads CAWSGEIDQPQHF. The CDR3, as DNA: TGTGCCTGGAGTGGGGAGATTGATCAGCCCCAGCATTTT.

The chain's CDR3 is CASSLTDSEAFF. The CDR3 DNA reads as TGTGCCAGCAGCTTGACCGACAGTGAAGCTTTCTTT. The V gene is TRBV11-1, the J gene TRBJ1-1; possible D gene TRBD1, 5 bases. V was cut by 3 bases and J by 7 bases, with 9 bases left in between. The CDR3 sequence is 12 residues long. Per germline, CDR1 SGHAT and CDR2 FQDESV (reference sequence).

This CDR3 reads CASSFQTGNTEAFF. The DNA for the CDR3 is TGCGCCAGCAGCTTCCAAACAGGGAACACTGAAGCTTTCTTT. The chain couples TRBV5-1 to TRBJ1-1, with D tentatively TRBD1 (5 bases). Germline lookup yields CDR1 SGHRS and CDR2 YFSETQ. The CDR3 covers 14 residues. V lost 2 bases and J 1 base, leaving 9 bases between the germline ends.

The chain is built from TRBV9 and TRBJ2-7; D is unclear. There are 14 residues in the CDR3. Germline V gene sequence: CDR1 SGDLS, CDR2 YYNGEE. V was cut by 0 bases and J by 5 bases, with 12 bases left in between. The CDR3 nucleotides read TGTGCCAGCAGCGTAGCTACAGCCTCGGACGAGCAGTACTTC. This sequence encodes CASSVATASDEQYF.

J is TRBJ2-2 and V is TRBV30; D ambiguous. Trimming removed 3 bases from V and 0 bases from J, with 8 bases in between. The CDR3 runs to 14 residues. CDR1 is GTSNPN, CDR2 SVGIG, per germline (reference sequence). DNA for the CDR3: TGTGCCTGGAGACGGGTGACGAACACCGGGGAGCTGTTTTTT. This sequence encodes CAWRRVTNTGELFF.

A single count supports this clone. The chain has TRBV15 and TRBJ2-3; tentative D call: TRBD1 (5 bases). This CDR3 contains 15 residues. With 0 bases removed from V and 2 bases from J, the gap between germline ends came to 9 bases. CDR1 and CDR2 (germline): LNHNV, YYDKDF (reference sequence). The CDR3 DNA reads TGTGCCACCAGCAGAGATGGCAGGGCCACAGATACGCAGTATTTT. Its translation is CATSRDGRATDTQYF.